This T cell receptor (beta chain) came from a study of T cell changes during pregnancy in multiple sclerosis. Germline V gives CDR1 LNHDA, CDR2 SQIVND (reference sequence). The CDR3 runs 14 residues. V was clipped by 8 bases and J by 0 bases; unmatched bases: 0. Measured with immunoSEQ multiplex PCR; TCRdb has only the in-frame clones, and not every one. The sample contains 64,000 or so clones, 80% to 95% of which appear only once. The sample in question was peripheral blood, obtained in the first trimester of pregnancy. V is TRBV19 and J is TRBJ2-7; 14 nucleotides agree with TRBD2. The sequence derives from a female donor with multiple sclerosis, enrolled in a pregnancy study. CDR3 residues: CASGTSGSSYEQYF. DNA of the CDR3: TGTGCCAGTGGGACTAGCGGGAGCTCCTACGAGCAGTACTTC.